The rows below give T cell receptor beta chains drawn from one sample of a study of molecular identifiers for immune sequencing clone quantification. TCRdb re-derived calls from the PCR reads in MiXCR, one entry per CDR3 protein. The sample contains 85,000 to 100,000 distinct CDR3 sequences, 20% to 25% of which appear only once. The sample comprised naive CD8+ T cells from blood, with Jurkat cell RNA spiked in. The origin of the receptors is a human donor in good health. Some libraries in this study had Jurkat cell RNA spiked in. Both conserved end residues are part of each CDR3. The order of the fields is D gene, J gene, V gene, CDR3 length, clone size, CDR3 protein, CDR3 DNA. D genes are given only for firm matches. Part of the rows lack a size; the others show once, few, many or a class for expanded clones.

. TRBJ2-3 TRBV6-5 14 many CASTPRGGADTQYF TGTGCCAGCACTCCTCGGGGTGGGGCAGATACGCAGTATTTT
TRBD2 TRBJ2-7 TRBV2 14 many CASSEAGGPYEQYF TGTGCCAGCAGCGAAGCGGGAGGGCCCTACGAGCAGTACTTC
. TRBJ1-5 TRBV4-1 15 many CASSQVESGGQPQHF TGCGCCAGCAGCCAAGTGGAATCCGGGGGTCAGCCCCAGCATTTT
. TRBJ2-1 TRBV20-1 15 . CSAGSGTRSYNEQFF TGCAGTGCGGGATCCGGGACTCGCTCCTACAATGAGCAGTTCTTC
. TRBJ2-3 TRBV7-2 14 many CASSLDSLTDTQYF TGTGCCAGCAGCTTGGACTCGCTCACAGATACGCAGTATTTT
TRBD2 TRBJ2-1 TRBV20-1 15 . CSARNGLAGYNEQFF TGCAGTGCTAGAAATGGACTAGCGGGGTACAATGAGCAGTTCTTC
TRBD2 TRBJ2-1 TRBV6-5 14 . CASGYTRLADEQFF TGTGCCAGCGGTTACACTAGACTAGCCGATGAGCAGTTCTTC
. TRBJ2-1 TRBV7-2 17 many CASSLTTGRRINNEQFF TGTGCCAGCAGCTTGACAACGGGCAGACGAATAAACAATGAGCAGTTCTTC
TRBD2 TRBJ2-3 TRBV15 15 . CATSNGLAALDTQYF TGTGCCACCAGCAACGGACTAGCGGCCCTAGATACGCAGTATTTT
. TRBJ1-5 TRBV7-2 14 . CARSLAESRQPQHF TGTGCCCGCAGCTTAGCGGAGTCCAGGCAGCCCCAGCATTTT
TRBD1 TRBJ2-2 TRBV6-2/TRBV6-3 16 many CASSLAGTGWPGELFF TGTGCCAGCAGTTTGGCCGGGACAGGTTGGCCTGGGGAGCTGTTTTTT
TRBD2 TRBJ2-1 TRBV29-1 17 . CSVALAGGARSYNEQFF TGCAGCGTCGCCTTAGCGGGAGGGGCAAGATCCTACAATGAGCAGTTCTTC
TRBD2 TRBJ2-3 TRBV5-1 18 many CASSLAGLAGVSTDTQYF TGCGCCAGCAGCTTGGCGGGACTAGCGGGAGTTAGCACAGATACGCAGTATTTT
. TRBJ2-2 TRBV4-2 15 many CASSPGASLTGELFF TGTGCCAGCAGCCCTGGGGCTAGCCTAACCGGGGAGCTGTTTTTT
TRBD1 TRBJ2-1 TRBV19 16 many CATDPRGRQGYNEQFF TGTGCCACCGACCCCCGTGGGAGACAGGGCTACAATGAGCAGTTCTTC
. TRBJ2-3 TRBV9 16 . CASSEGTRLVADTQYF TGTGCCAGCAGCGAAGGGACCCGACTAGTGGCAGATACGCAGTATTTT
TRBD1 TRBJ2-1 TRBV27 15 few CASSDGTALYNEQFF TGTGCCAGCAGTGACGGGACAGCCTTATACAATGAGCAGTTCTTC
. TRBJ1-3 TRBV4-3 15 many CASSQDSRAGNTIYF TGCGCCAGCAGCCAAGATTCCAGGGCTGGAAACACCATATATTTT
. TRBJ2-5 TRBV12-3/TRBV12-4 16 many CASTMGSGEGEETQYF TGTGCCAGCACCATGGGGTCAGGGGAAGGAGAAGAGACCCAGTACTTC
TRBD1 TRBJ2-7 TRBV7-2 15 many CASSPDRANSYEQYF TGTGCCAGCAGTCCAGACAGGGCCAATTCTTACGAGCAGTACTTC
TRBD2 TRBJ2-3 TRBV27 15 . CASSTLAGGPGTQYF TGTGCCAGCAGTACACTAGCGGGAGGGCCGGGTACGCAGTATTTT
TRBD2 TRBJ2-2 TRBV12-3/TRBV12-4 18 . CASSLVGTSGSPTGELFF TGTGCCAGCAGTTTAGTTGGGACTAGCGGGTCCCCCACCGGGGAGCTGTTTTTT
. TRBJ2-7 TRBV14 14 . CASSQDNAPYEQYF TGTGCCAGCAGCCAAGATAACGCTCCCTACGAGCAGTACTTC
. TRBJ1-1 TRBV27 13 many CASSFLKNTEAFF TGTGCCAGCAGTTTCCTAAAGAACACTGAAGCTTTCTTT
TRBD1 TRBJ2-7 TRBV20-1 13 few CSALTGGAYEQYF TGCAGTGCTTTGACAGGGGGCGCCTACGAGCAGTACTTC
. TRBJ2-7 TRBV6-5 13 . CASSYGGGYGQYF TGTGCCAGCAGTTACGGGGGGGGCTACGGGCAGTACTTC
TRBD1 TRBJ2-7 TRBV27 15 . CASSLTGPTPYEQYF TGTGCCAGCAGTCTGACAGGGCCGACCCCCTACGAGCAGTACTTC
TRBD1 TRBJ1-5 TRBV19 14 many CASRRGQGGQPQHF TGTGCCAGTAGGAGAGGACAGGGGGGCCAGCCCCAGCATTTT
TRBD1 TRBJ2-2 TRBV29-1 14 . CSVDRGRNTGKLFF TGCAGCGTTGACAGGGGGCGGAACACCGGAAAGCTGTTTTTT
TRBD1 TRBJ1-5 TRBV15 16 few CATSREGTGGNQPQHF TGTGCCACCAGCAGAGAGGGAACAGGGGGCAATCAGCCCCAGCATTTT
TRBD1 TRBJ1-2 TRBV27 15 . CASSGSGQGAYGYTF TGTGCCAGCAGTGGGAGCGGACAGGGAGCCTATGGCTACACCTTC
. TRBJ1-4 TRBV4-3 16 many CASSQERGPTATGLFF TGCGCCAGCAGCCAAGAAAGGGGACCCACGGCAACTGGACTGTTTTTT